What follows are 2 T cell receptor beta chains derived from one specimen sequenced in a study of post-analysis software for immune sequencing data (dated by TCRdb to between 2014 and 2016). General study outcomes and caveats: Patients showed significantly higher frequencies than controls for several TRBV segments, among them TRBV5-6, TRBV5-1 and TRBV20-1.

Antigen specificity for these receptors is unknown. The receptor library was made with PCR. The reads were generated on an Illumina HiSeq 2500. To reduce PCR and sequencing biases, unique molecular identifiers were incorporated into the TCR beta cDNA libraries. TCRdb took the public reads, trimmed them with fastp at Q25, ran MiXCR for clone calling and kept in-frame beta chains. Rows with a matching CDR3 protein are joined into one entry that keeps the most common DNA and genes. For this sample the table gives about 430,000 distinct CDR3 sequences, of which 30% to 45% were detected only once. The top ten clones comprise 7.6% of the sample. Sequencing was done on a sample of blood. These receptors were obtained from a girl between 2 and 10 years old with multiple sclerosis.

The CDR3 DNA is TGTGCCAGCAGTTCCGACAGCGTATCTAATGAAAAACTGTTTTTT. Translation: CASSSDSVSNEKLFF. The chain recombines TRBV27 with TRBJ1-4; D may be TRBD1 (5 bases). This CDR3 is built from 15 residues. Germline V gives CDR1 MNHEY, CDR2 SMNVEV (reference sequence). Trimming pared 4 bases from V and 3 bases from J, leaving 12 bases between.

This clonotype was observed a handful of times. The chain carries TRBV29-1 and TRBJ2-6; TRBD1 matches at 7 bases. The CDR3 extends over 17 amino acids. Germline CDR1 is SQVTM and CDR2 is ANQGSEA. V shed 7 bases, J shed 0 bases, and the junction held 12 bases outside the gene matches. The CDR3 sequence is CSAIPGQTISGANVLTF. The CDR3 DNA is TGCAGCGCGATCCCGGGACAGACTATCTCTGGGGCCAACGTCCTGACTTTC.